This T cell receptor beta chain was retrieved from a study of a mutant IDH1 vaccine in newly diagnosed glioma. Study in general: Treated patients had a mean age of approximately 40 years and a sex split that was around 62% male and approximately 40% female. Previous care, which was radiotherapy, temozolomide, or both, most often involved both.

A note on this clone: Its specificity is not known.

Trimming removed 8 bases at V and 6 bases at J, with 11 bases between. Looked up from germline, CDR1 is MNHEY and CDR2 is SMNVEV (reference sequence). CDR3 length equals 12 residues. Described time point: week 35, safety follow-up. The content of each vaccine dose was 300 ug of mutant IDH1 20-mer peptide, and topical imiquimod accompanied it. Study outcomes and limitations: Changes in top peripheral clonotypes did not appear linked to pseudoprogression.

Some clones are missing from TCRdb's copy, which holds only in-frame ones; the method was immunoSEQ multiplex PCR. Of about 68,000 clones in the sample, about four fifths were seen once. This TCR derives from a man aged 18 to 35 with glioma. The specimen was PBMCs, collected from a glioma patient whose treatment included an IDH1 peptide vaccine. This chain links TRBV27 with TRBJ2-1; D is tentatively TRBD1 or TRBD2 (6 bases each). The CDR3 bases are TGTGCCAGCTCTGGAGGGGGCAATGAGCAGTTCTTC. Translating gives CASSGGGNEQFF.